Described below is a single TCR beta chain sequence and its context. Its antigen remains unknown. This sample stems from a study of CD8+ T cells in alopecia areata. Notes on the study in general: Researchers report lesional scalp, most notably alopecia totalis/universalis, outstripped normal scalp in clonality.

RNA extraction was followed by reverse transcription into cDNA, which acted as the sequencing template. Data came from immunoSEQ multiplex PCR; TCRdb stores just in-frame clones and leaves some out. This table has approximately 220,000 clones, 35% to 40% appearing once. Sample treatment: oral pan-JAK inhibitor, 5-10 mg twice daily. The CDR3 consists of 18 residues. J lost 6 bases, V lost 4 bases, and 19 bases had no gene match. Germline CDR1 MGHRA, CDR2 YSYEKL. The sequenced sample was CD4+ T cells sorted from blood, obtained at approximately week 30, from a patient treated with tofacitinib. The J gene is TRBJ2-7, the V gene TRBV4-1; TRBD2 matches at 9 bases. This sequence originates from a human donor with alopecia areata. CDR3 loop: CASSLTVAGSGSSGEQYF. As DNA, the CDR3 is TGCGCCAGCAGCCTCACAGTAGCTGGTAGCGGGAGTAGTGGCGAGCAGTACTTC.